These 20 T cell receptor beta chains were all obtained from the same sample, sequenced in a study of technical replicates of blood from a handful of donors. Here immunoSEQ multiplex PCR was the method, and the copy in TCRdb shows in-frame clones only, minus some. The repertoire holds tens of thousands of clones, with roughly 93% as singletons. The sequenced sample consisted of T cells isolated from PBMCs. The receptors come from a human donor in good health.

The chain couples TRBV5-4 to TRBJ2-7; tentatively, D is TRBD1 (6 bases). The CDR3 totals 15 residues. Germline lookup yields CDR1 SGHNT and CDR2 YYREEE (reference sequence). V gave up 2 bases and J gave up 3 bases, with 15 bases separating them. The CDR3 DNA sequence: TGTGCCAGCAGCTTAACAGGGAGAACCCACTACGAGCAGTACTTC. This sequence encodes CASSLTGRTHYEQYF.

This clone was counted once. The chain employs TRBV28 and TRBJ2-7, with 11 bases identical to TRBD2. CDR1 is MDHEN, CDR2 SYDVKM, per germline. V dropped 5 bases and J dropped 0; count of bases not matched to a gene: 9. This CDR3 comprises 17 residues. The CDR3 reads CASSPLAGGISSYEQYF. DNA for the CDR3: TGTGCCAGCAGTCCCCTAGCGGGAGGAATTAGCTCCTACGAGCAGTACTTC.

This chain links TRBV6-5 with TRBJ2-1, with D perhaps matching TRBD2 (6 bases). This CDR3 contains 13 residues. The ends were cut back, 6 bases at V and 6 bases at J, with 12 bases in the middle. CDR1 MNHEY and CDR2 SVGAGI come from the germline V gene. In nucleotides, the CDR3 is TGTGCCAGCAGCACCGGGACTTTCAATGAGCAGTTCTTC. Translation gives CASSTGTFNEQFF.

The rearrangement uses TRBV5-4 and TRBJ2-2; 7 nucleotides agree with TRBD2. Per germline, CDR1 SGHNT and CDR2 YYREEE (reference sequence). The CDR3 runs to 17 residues. The V and J ends lost 4 bases and 1 base, in that order; junction bases with no gene match: 10. This CDR3 is CASSPPLAAKNTGELFF. DNA of the CDR3: TGTGCCAGCAGCCCGCCTCTAGCGGCGAAGAACACCGGGGAGCTGTTTTTT.

The J gene is TRBJ2-5, the V gene TRBV5-1, with TRBD2 identical over 13 bases. The germline V gene has CDR1 SGHRS and CDR2 YFSETQ. This CDR3 region has 15 residues. The V segment lost 4 bases and the J segment 2 bases; nucleotides outside the gene matches: 2. The CDR3 DNA reads TGCGCCAGCAGCACGACTAGCGGGGGGCAAGAGACCCAGTACTTC. The encoded protein is CASSTTSGGQETQYF.

This clone has only one observation. This chain uses TRBV19 with TRBJ1-1, with 7 positions matching TRBD1. Germline assignment: CDR1 LNHDA and CDR2 SQIVND (reference sequence). The V and J ends lost 3 bases and 0 bases, in that order; junction bases with no gene match: 4. The CDR3 has 15 residues. The CDR3 loop reads CASSITGTVNTEAFF. The DNA for the CDR3 is TGTGCCAGTAGTATTACCGGGACAGTGAACACTGAAGCTTTCTTT.

The V call is TRBV10-3, the J call TRBJ2-5; 8 bases line up with TRBD2. Germline V CDR1 and CDR2: ENHRY, SYGVKD. J was trimmed by 4 bases and V by 4 bases; bases with no gene match: 5. The CDR3 runs 14 residues. In nucleotides, the CDR3 is TGTGCCATCAGTGGGGACCTAGCGGGAGAGACCCAGTACTTC. It codes for CAISGDLAGETQYF.

This rearrangement joins TRBV5-1 to TRBJ2-5, with D maybe TRBD2 (5 bases). Trimming pared 4 bases from V and 5 bases from J, leaving 12 bases between. The CDR3 extends over 13 amino acids. CDR1 is SGHRS and CDR2 is YFSETQ in the germline V gene. CDR3 region: CASSRRLRETQYF. In DNA, the CDR3 is TGCGCCAGCAGCCGGAGACTACGGGAGACCCAGTACTTC.

The chain carries TRBV5-4 and TRBJ1-1; unclear D gene. Germline loops: CDR1 SGHNT, CDR2 YYREEE (reference sequence). V lost 0 bases to trimming and J lost 2 bases, with 11 bases between them. The CDR3 has 15 residues. The CDR3 sequence is CASSLAGRFNTEAFF. In DNA form, the CDR3 reads TGTGCCAGCAGCTTGGCCGGGAGGTTCAACACTGAAGCTTTCTTT. The full variable domain, its missing parts supplied by reference TRBV5-4 and TRBJ1-1, is ETGVTQSPTHLIKTRGQQVTLRCSSQSGHNTVSWYQQALGQGPQFIFQYYREEENGRGNFPPRFSGLQFPNYSSELNVNALELDDSALYLCASSLAGRFNTEAFFGQGTRLTVV.

This CDR3 is CASRGDSFEAFF. The CDR3, as DNA: TGTGCCAGCAGAGGAGACAGCTTTGAAGCTTTCTTT. The J gene is TRBJ1-1, the V gene TRBV6-1; maybe TRBD1 (5 bases). This CDR3 spans 12 amino acids. V was cut by 6 bases and J by 7 bases, with 12 bases left in between. Germline-derived CDR1 and CDR2 are MNHNS and SASEGT.

The table lists this clone with a count of one. The chain uses TRBV19 and TRBJ1-1; 8 bases are a match to TRBD1. Trimming took 5 bases from V and 8 from J; bases not matched to a gene: 4. CDR3 length equals 12 residues. CDR1 and CDR2 (germline): LNHDA, SQIVND (reference sequence). Here the CDR3 reads CASSLRTGEAFF. CDR3 sequence (DNA): TGTGCCAGTAGTCTCCGGACAGGGGAAGCTTTCTTT.

The V call is TRBV19, the J call TRBJ1-5; 10 bases fit TRBD1. Germline assignment: CDR1 LNHDA and CDR2 SQIVND (reference sequence). V was clipped by 5 bases and J by 1 base; unmatched bases: 5. This CDR3 has 16 residues. Written as DNA, the CDR3 is TGTGCCAGTAGTGACCCGGGACAGGGGAGCAATCAGCCCCAGCATTTT. Its translation: CASSDPGQGSNQPQHF.

The chain is built from TRBV25-1 and TRBJ2-5; 9 nucleotides match TRBD1. The germline gives CDR1 MGHDK, CDR2 SYGVNS. The CDR3 contains 16 residues. Trimming removed 5 bases from V and 5 bases from J; junction bases left unmatched: 12. The CDR3 DNA sequence: TGTGCCAGCAGTTCCTCCGGGACAGGGTCGGTGGAGACCCAGTACTTC. Protein product: CASSSSGTGSVETQYF.

The V gene is TRBV5-6, the J gene TRBJ2-2, with 8 bases fitting TRBD1. The CDR3 runs to 14 residues. With 3 bases clipped from V and 7 bases from J, the junction kept 5 bases outside the gene matches. CDR1 is SGHDT, CDR2 YYEEEE, per germline. CDR3 coding DNA: TGTGCCAGCAGCTATCCAACAGGGGGCGGGGAGCTGTTTTTT. Translating it yields CASSYPTGGGELFF. Supplemented by reference TRBV5-6 and TRBJ2-2, the full variable domain reads DAGVTQSPTHLIKTRGQQVTLRCSPKSGHDTVSWYQQALGQGPQFIFQYYEEEERQRGNFPDRFSGHQFPNYSSELNVNALLLGDSALYLCASSYPTGGGELFFGEGSRLTVL.

The CDR3 DNA follows: TGCGCCAGCAGTGAGTCAACAGGGGTCTACGAGCAGTACTTC. This encodes CASSESTGVYEQYF. V gene TRBV10-2 combines with J gene TRBJ2-7; 7 bases fit TRBD1. V shed 0 bases, J shed 3 bases, and the junction held 2 bases outside the gene matches. This CDR3 comprises 14 residues. Looked up from germline, CDR1 is WSHSY and CDR2 is SAAADI.

The V gene is TRBV5-1, the J gene TRBJ1-2, with no clear D. CDR3 length equals 12 residues. Germline V gene sequence: CDR1 SGHRS, CDR2 YFSETQ. The V and J ends lost 2 bases and 8 bases respectively, with 10 bases between them. The CDR3 reads CASSFMEGGYTF. DNA of the CDR3: TGCGCCAGCAGCTTTATGGAGGGCGGCTACACCTTC.

This chain uses TRBV4-1 with TRBJ2-7; the match to TRBD2 covers 8 bases. V gave up 4 bases and J gave up 4 bases; unmatched junction bases: 21. CDR1 and CDR2 from the germline V gene are MGHRA and YSYEKL. The CDR3 is 19 amino acids. The CDR3 nucleotides are TGCGCCAGCAGCCCCAAAGCAGTAGCGGGGCACGGCGGTCTTTACGAGCAGTACTTC. The encoded protein is CASSPKAVAGHGGLYEQYF.

This clone was detected a few times. The genes are TRBV9 and TRBJ2-3; D is ambiguous. Between the trimmed V and J ends, which lost 0 bases and 4 bases, there was a span of 6 bases. CDR1 is SGDLS, CDR2 YYNGEE, per germline. The CDR3 spans 13 residues. DNA for the CDR3: TGTGCCAGCAGCGTAGGGCCCCCAGATACGCAGTATTTT. Translating gives CASSVGPPDTQYF.

The CDR3 sequence is CASSYRGQSYEQYF. For the CDR3, the DNA is TGTGCCAGCAGTTACCGGGGACAATCCTACGAGCAGTACTTC. The gene calls are TRBV6-5 and TRBJ2-7; D is perhaps TRBD1 (6 bases). V was shortened by 2 bases and J by 1 base, with 9 bases between the two germline ends. The CDR3 totals 14 residues. The V gene's germline CDR1 is MNHEY and CDR2 SVGAGI.

The V and J genes are TRBV5-4 and TRBJ2-7, with 10 bases identical to TRBD1. This CDR3 region has 19 residues. The germline V gene has CDR1 SGHNT and CDR2 YYREEE (reference sequence). The V segment lost 2 bases and the J segment 7 bases; nucleotides outside the gene matches: 21. The DNA for the CDR3 is TGTGCCAGCAGCTTACAGGGGACAGGGGCCCTATACCACTATAGGGAGCAGTACTTC. Residues: CASSLQGTGALYHYREQYF.